This T cell receptor (beta chain) was recovered during a study of CD8+ T cells in alopecia areata. Extracted RNA was reverse transcribed into cDNA, the sequencing template. TCRdb's table, derived via immunoSEQ multiplex PCR, lists solely in-frame clones and lacks some. The repertoire has some 180,000 clones, roughly 53% of them found once; the top ten carry 11%. There are 13 residues in the CDR3. Germline values: CDR1 GTSNPN, CDR2 SVGIG (reference sequence). The treatment denotes: oral pan-JAK inhibitor, 5-10 mg twice daily. The sequencing here drew on CD8+ T cells sorted from blood, taken at week 24, from a patient treated with tofacitinib. The rearrangement joins TRBV30 to TRBJ2-7; TRBD1 agrees at 9 bases. The receptor was derived from a human donor with alopecia areata. Written as DNA, the CDR3 is TGTGCGCAGGGAGGGACAGGGCTGTACGAGCAGTACTTC. Translation gives CAQGGTGLYEQYF.